This T cell receptor beta chain stems from a study of blood T cell repertoires in COVID-19. Study as a whole: T cells, B-cell-depleted T cells, or PBMCs provided the cDNA or gDNA that served as material.

The germline V gene encodes CDR1 SGHTA and CDR2 FQGNSA. This CDR3 region has 16 residues. Trimming at V came to 5 bases and at J to 4 bases, leaving 8 bases not matched to a gene. In the original analysis: The authors estimated nucleated cell counts from reference gene primer amplification. Profiling relied on immunoSEQ multiplex PCR, and the TCRdb table lists in-frame clones only, not all of them. V and J calls and clone size are copied from that table; D and trimming were computed from the DNA. The profile shows 100,000 to 150,000 clones, roughly 89% of them singletons. The TCR sequence derives from a man aged 55-75 years with COVID-19, enrolled during active disease. Sequencing was performed on peripheral blood. The J gene is TRBJ1-5, the V gene TRBV7-2; 10 positions agree with TRBD1. The CDR3 loop is CASSRLTGGNNQPQHF. CDR3 nucleotides: TGTGCCAGCAGCCGGCTGACAGGGGGCAATAATCAGCCCCAGCATTTT.